The next 13 T cell receptor beta chains were all read from a single sample in a study of identical twins. Each CDR3 protein is one row after TCRdb ran MiXCR on the 5' RACE reads. The sample holds some 250,000 distinct CDR3 sequences, approximately 11% seen once. These data were likewise used in another study, on yellow fever vaccine responses in identical twins.

The material sequenced was memory (CD45RO+) T cells sorted from blood. These receptor sequences come from a woman under 30 in good health.

This sequence joins TRBV2 and TRBJ1-4; no firm D call. Germline loops: CDR1 SNHLY, CDR2 FYNNEI. Trimming removed 3 bases at V and 1 base at J, with 9 bases between. The CDR3 has 15 amino acids. CDR3 nucleotides: TGTGCCAGCAGTGAGTTTTGGGGAACTAATGAAAAACTGTTTTTT. This gives the protein CASSEFWGTNEKLFF.

This clonotype was seen a few times. The CDR3 DNA reads as TGCAGTGCTATCGGACAGGCTGGAGAGCAGTACTTC. It encodes CSAIGQAGEQYF. The rearrangement uses TRBV20-1 and TRBJ2-7, with 7 bases fitting TRBD1. This CDR3 is built from 12 residues. Germline V lookup: CDR1 DFQATT, CDR2 SNEGSKA (reference sequence). The trim removed 4 bases at V and 7 bases at J, leaving 7 bases unmatched.

This clonotype was observed many times. The chain recombines TRBV20-1 with TRBJ2-7, with 12 bases aligning to TRBD2. Germline CDR1 and CDR2: DFQATT and SNEGSKA (reference sequence). The CDR3 runs 13 residues. Germline trimming cut 3 bases from V and 4 bases from J; bases unmatched to any gene: 1. CDR3 amino acids: CSARTSGRYEQYF. In nucleotides, the CDR3 is TGCAGTGCTAGGACTAGCGGGAGATACGAGCAGTACTTC.

The V call is TRBV5-1, the J call TRBJ2-5; 7 bases map to TRBD1. The CDR3 extends over 16 amino acids. V dropped 7 bases and J dropped 1; count of bases not matched to a gene: 13. Germline V gives CDR1 SGHRS, CDR2 YFSETQ. CDR3 in DNA: TGCGCCAGCGCTGTCTTGGCGGCAGGGGGCCAAGAGACCCAGTACTTC. Protein product: CASAVLAAGGQETQYF.

The chain combines TRBV20-1 with TRBJ2-3; no definite D call. Trimming stripped 6 bases from V and 8 bases from J, with 18 bases between. Germline loops: CDR1 DFQATT, CDR2 SNEGSKA (reference sequence). This CDR3 contains 13 residues. CDR3 nucleotides: TGCAGTGCCCGAAGGGATAATACTGGTACGCAGTATTTT. Amino acid sequence: CSARRDNTGTQYF.

In this sample, this clonotype turned up a few times. Written as DNA, the CDR3 is TGCAGTGCTAGAGATCCCTTCCAAGAGACCCAGTACTTC. It encodes CSARDPFQETQYF. V usage is TRBV20-1 and J usage is TRBJ2-5; no reliable D call. CDR1 DFQATT and CDR2 SNEGSKA come from the germline V gene (reference sequence). V was clipped by 0 bases and J by 1 base, with 6 bases between them. The CDR3 sequence is 13 residues long.

This clonotype was counted between two and nine times. V usage is TRBV10-2 and J usage is TRBJ2-6; 7 nucleotides agree with TRBD2. The CDR3 loop spans 17 amino acids. Germline-derived CDR1 and CDR2 are WSHSY and SAAADI. V gave up 5 bases and J gave up 2 bases; unmatched junction bases: 9. This CDR3 reads CASSSGTKSPGANVLTF. The CDR3 bases are TGCGCCAGCAGTTCCGGGACTAAGAGCCCTGGGGCCAACGTCCTGACTTTC.

The chain combines TRBV18 with TRBJ2-3; TRBD2 aligns across 13 bases. The CDR3 covers 17 residues. Germline values: CDR1 KGHSH, CDR2 LQKENI. Trimming took 4 bases from V and 2 from J; bases not matched to a gene: 6. CDR3 protein: CASSLRGLAGDTDTQYF. The CDR3 nucleotides are TGTGCCAGCTCACTACGAGGACTAGCGGGAGACACAGATACGCAGTATTTT.

This clonotype was counted a few times. This chain joins TRBV7-9 and TRBJ1-4, with D unclear. Germline CDR1 reads SEHNR; CDR2 reads FQNEAQ (reference sequence). The CDR3 has 14 residues. Trimming shortened V by 5 bases and J by 7 bases, and 14 bases separated the two germline ends. The CDR3 coding sequence is TGTGCCAGCAGCGCCCTAGGAGTACGTGAAAAACTGTTTTTT. Translating gives CASSALGVREKLFF.

This clonotype was seen more than once but under ten times. The rearrangement uses TRBV12-3 or TRBV12-4 and TRBJ2-1, with 9 nucleotides matching TRBD2. This CDR3 is built from 11 residues. The junction had 2 bases not matched to a gene; V was cut back by 2 bases and J by 15 bases. CDR3 in DNA: TGTGCCAGCAGTTTAAGGACTAGCGTGTTCTTC. Translation: CASSLRTSVFF.

Only a few counts were recorded for this clonotype. This sequence joins TRBV5-6 and TRBJ2-3; the D call may be TRBD1 or TRBD2 (5 bases each). Germline values: CDR1 SGHDT, CDR2 YYEEEE. Trimming removed 4 bases at V and 6 bases at J, with 18 bases between. The CDR3 consists of 15 residues. In DNA form, the CDR3 reads TGTGCCAGCAGCCCCACAGGCCGGGGTGGGGATACGCAGTATTTT. Translation gives CASSPTGRGGDTQYF.

Regarding this clonotype: One end of the junction does not line up with germline, which may come from a read error. The chain combines TRBV3-1 with TRBJ2-7; a weak D match, TRBD2 (5 bases). The CDR3 runs 12 residues. Germline-derived CDR1 and CDR2 are LGHDT and YNNKEL (reference sequence). CDR3 region: CASSQTGIGFHF. The CDR3 DNA sequence: TGTGCCAGCAGCCAGACGGGGATTGGGTTTCACTTC.

The chain links TRBV2 to TRBJ2-3, with 10 bases fitting TRBD1. The germline V gene has CDR1 SNHLY and CDR2 FYNNEI. V gave up 6 bases and J gave up 6 bases; unmatched junction bases: 3. This CDR3 has 13 residues. The CDR3 region has the DNA TGTGCCAGCAGGGGACAGGGGAGGGATACGCAGTATTTT. Its protein is CASRGQGRDTQYF.